This section outlines one T cell receptor (beta chain) sequence together with its context. This clonotype was picked up many times. Its antigen remains undetermined. Within one base of it there is no much larger clone, and no base qualities were kept. This sample is drawn from a study of T-cell reconstitution after alpha-beta-depleted transplantation in children (dated by TCRdb to 2015 to 2016). Regarding the study in general: The study quantitatively tracked T-cell immune reconstitution after TCRalphabeta/CD19-depleted allogeneic hematopoietic cell transplantation in children using TCR repertoire profiling.

Study-wide conclusions, independent of this receptor: Apparently early alphabetaT-cell count recovery about two months after transplant reportedly relied on only several hundred rapidly expanded clones derived from non-depleted graft cells. In some patients, the high TCRbeta diversity seen at day 60 was put down to recipient T cells and intrathymic progenitors that had survived conditioning. Over subsequent months, a decline in hyperexpanded clone frequencies was noted, and after one year, T-cell counts and TCRbeta diversity were mostly ascribed to newly produced T cells.

V has 0 bases trimmed and J has 0 bases trimmed; junction bases matching no gene number 11. From the germline V gene (reference sequence), CDR1 is SGHAT and CDR2 is FQDESV. The CDR3 measures 19 amino acids from cysteine to phenylalanine. Of all the DNA, just the CDR3 is kept, 57 bases in frame from base 1. Libraries were made using PCR. Data came from an Illumina HiSeq 2500. TCR library preparation used molecular barcoding, with unique molecular identifiers applied to normalize quantification of the TCRbeta repertoire. The public reads were reprocessed in TCRdb via fastp at Q25 and MiXCR, keeping in-frame beta chains. Merged by CDR3 protein, the rows form single entries marked with the most common genes and DNA. The sample table lists hundreds of thousands of distinct CDR3 sequences, over 9.5% of them with a count of one. The biggest ten clones account for 2% of the sample. This specimen's treatment or condition label, per the study, means: allogeneic hematopoietic cell transplantation with graft depleted of TCRalphabeta T cells and CD19 B cells. TCRalphabeta/CD19-depleted allogeneic hematopoietic cell grafts were given to the transplant recipients, all of whom were children.

The chain is assembled from TRBV11-1 and TRBJ1-5; 7 bases in the junction line up with TRBD1. The sequencing here drew on PBMCs, taken before TCRalphabeta/CD19-depleted stem cell transplant. This receptor was identified in a child aged 2-15 years with inherited bone marrow failure, due to receive a stem cell transplant. CDR3 loop: CASSLAPGQQRYSNQPQHF. The DNA reads as follows: TGTGCCAGCAGCTTAGCGCCGGGACAGCAAAGGTATAGCAATCAGCCCCAGCATTTT. The variable domain in full, with residues beyond the CDR3 obtained from the reference TRBV11-1 and TRBJ1-5 genes, is EAEVAQSPRYKITEKSQAVAFWCDPISGHATLYWYRQILGQGPELLVQFQDESVVDDSQLPKDRFSAERLKGVDSTLKIQPAELGDSAMYLCASSLAPGQQRYSNQPQHFGDGTRLSIL.